Listed below are T cell receptor beta chains from one sample, sequenced in a study of cytomegalovirus exposure and HLA in healthy donors. Assay: immunoSEQ multiplex PCR; the TCRdb copy retains only in-frame clones and omits some. The table has over 150,000 clones, about two thirds seen once; the top ten hold approximately 3%. What was sequenced was PBMCs. The receptor source for this set is a woman under 40 in good health and CMV-seronegative. The CDR3 runs from the conserved cysteine through the conserved F or W. The D gene is left open where the match is weak. A clone size is listed for some rows: how often the clone was seen (once, few, many), or a class if it is expanded.

abundance,j_gene,v_gene,d_gene,CDR3aa,CDR3nt
.,TRBJ2-2,TRBV11-2,TRBD2,CASSLTGTRGTGELFF,TGTGCCAGCAGCTTAACCGGGACTAGGGGCACCGGGGAGCTGTTTTTT
.,TRBJ1-3,TRBV13,TRBD1,CASSLTGGDTIYF,TGTGCCAGCAGCCTTACAGGGGGGGACACCATATATTTT
.,TRBJ2-5,TRBV4-2,TRBD1,CASSQEWGQQETQYF,TGTGCCAGCAGCCAAGAATGGGGACAGCAAGAGACCCAGTACTTC
.,TRBJ1-2,TRBV13,.,CASSSADNYTF,TGTGCCAGCAGCTCTGCGGACAACTACACCTTC
.,TRBJ2-5,TRBV4-3,TRBD2,CASSPLGTSGIKTQYF,TGCGCCAGCAGCCCCCTGGGGACTAGCGGGATCAAGACCCAGTACTTC
.,TRBJ2-1,TRBV19,TRBD2,CASTASGSGGNEQFF,TGTGCCAGTACCGCTAGCGGGAGTGGGGGCAATGAGCAGTTCTTC
.,TRBJ2-1,TRBV6-6,TRBD2,CASNTPRASGRNEQFF,TGTGCCAGCAATACCCCCCGGGCTAGCGGGAGAAATGAGCAGTTCTTC
.,TRBJ2-5,TRBV2,TRBD2,CASSPHGLAGGFETQYF,TGTGCCAGCAGCCCCCACGGCCTAGCGGGAGGCTTCGAGACCCAGTACTTC
.,TRBJ1-6,TRBV9,TRBD1,CASSESGTGYSPLHF,TGTGCCAGCAGCGAAAGCGGGACAGGGTATTCACCCCTCCACTTT
.,TRBJ1-4,TRBV6-6,TRBD1,CASTKMDRGKLFF,TGTGCCAGCACCAAAATGGACAGGGGGAAACTGTTTTTT
few,TRBJ2-7,TRBV19,.,CASSLQGGYEQYF,TGTGCCAGTAGTCTACAGGGGGGGTACGAGCAGTACTTC
.,TRBJ2-7,TRBV18,TRBD2,CASSPREGDYSYEQYF,TGTGCCAGCTCACCAAGAGAAGGGGACTACTCCTACGAGCAGTACTTC
few,TRBJ1-2,TRBV27,.,CASSFSVNYGYTF,TGTGCCAGCAGTTTTTCAGTTAACTATGGCTACACCTTC
few,TRBJ1-1,TRBV7-9,.,CASSLKGQGEAFF,TGTGCCAGCAGCTTAAAGGGCCAGGGTGAAGCTTTCTTT
.,TRBJ1-1,TRBV29-1,TRBD1,CSVEDPYQGAVSTEAFF,TGCAGCGTTGAAGATCCCTATCAGGGGGCCGTTAGCACTGAAGCTTTCTTT
.,TRBJ2-5,TRBV6-1,.,CASTTRVWQETQYF,TGTGCCAGCACTACCCGTGTGTGGCAAGAGACCCAGTACTTC
.,TRBJ2-3,TRBV5-1,TRBD1,CASSLDQGATDTQYF,TGCGCCAGCAGCTTGGATCAGGGGGCAACAGATACGCAGTATTTT
.,TRBJ1-2,TRBV4-1,.,CASSQTTGIGGYTF,TGCGCCAGCAGCCAAACTACAGGAATAGGTGGCTACACCTTC
few,TRBJ2-7,TRBV4-2,.,CASSRLEGEGTYEQYF,TGTGCCAGCAGCCGCCTAGAGGGGGAGGGCACCTACGAGCAGTACTTC
.,TRBJ2-2,TRBV7-9,.,CASSPEGAGELFF,TGTGCCAGCAGCCCAGAGGGGGCCGGGGAGCTGTTTTTT
.,TRBJ2-5,TRBV4-2,.,CASSQERGQETQYF,TGTGCCAGCAGCCAAGAAAGGGGCCAAGAGACCCAGTACTTC
few,TRBJ2-7,TRBV7-2,TRBD1,CASSWGQGGVYEQYF,TGTGCCAGCAGCTGGGGACAGGGGGGTGTCTACGAGCAGTACTTC
.,TRBJ1-1,TRBV7-2,.,CASSKDSMNTEAFF,TGTGCCAGCAGCAAGGACAGCATGAACACTGAAGCTTTTTTT
.,TRBJ2-5,TRBV5-4,.,CASSSPAAIQETQYF,TGTGCCAGCAGCTCCCCTGCGGCTATCCAAGAGACCCAGTACTTC
few,TRBJ2-3,TRBV18,TRBD1,CASSSGQADTDTQYF,TGTGCCAGCTCATCGGGACAGGCGGACACAGATACGCAGTATTTT
.,TRBJ1-4,TRBV7-9,.,CASSLRDISTNEKLFF,TGTGCCAGCAGCCTCAGGGACATATCAACTAATGAAAAACTGTTTTTT
.,TRBJ1-1,TRBV6-5,.,CASTQVANTEAFF,TGTGCCAGCACCCAGGTCGCAAACACTGAAGCTTTCTTT
.,TRBJ2-1,TRBV7-3,.,CASSLAGRENFYNEQFF,TGTGCCAGCAGCTTAGCAGGCCGGGAGAACTTCTACAATGAGCAGTTCTTC
.,TRBJ1-4,TRBV4-1,.,CASSQVGSRPGEKLFF,TGCGCCAGCAGCCAAGTGGGGTCTCGTCCGGGGGAAAAACTGTTTTTT
once,TRBJ2-2,TRBV6-5,TRBD2,CASSYGSGGTGELFF,TGTGCCAGCAGTTACGGGAGCGGGGGGACCGGGGAGCTGTTTTTT
few,TRBJ2-1,TRBV29-1,.,CSVEAGGLSDQYNEQFF,TGCAGCGTTGAAGCTGGTGGACTGTCGGATCAATACAATGAGCAGTTCTTC
.,TRBJ2-2,TRBV9,.,CASSVALGLTRSTGELFF,TGTGCCAGCAGCGTAGCCCTGGGACTGACCCGTAGCACCGGGGAGCTGTTTTTT
.,TRBJ1-5,TRBV6-1,TRBD1,CASRELTGSQPQHF,TGTGCCAGCAGGGAGCTGACAGGGAGTCAGCCCCAGCATTTT
.,TRBJ2-1,TRBV5-1,.,CASSWSGNEQFF,TGCGCCAGCAGCTGGAGCGGGAATGAGCAGTTCTTC
.,TRBJ1-2,TRBV14,TRBD1,CASSQAGTGFFRSGYTF,TGTGCCAGCAGCCAAGCCGGGACAGGATTTTTTCGGTCTGGCTACACCTTC
.,TRBJ2-2,TRBV9,TRBD2,CASSKGLAGGNTGELFF,TGTGCCAGCAGCAAGGGACTAGCGGGGGGCAACACCGGGGAGCTGTTTTTT
once,TRBJ2-7,TRBV19,.,CASSIGFQGRSYEQYF,TGTGCCAGTAGTATAGGGTTTCAGGGCCGGAGCTACGAGCAGTACTTC
few,TRBJ1-5,TRBV4-1,.,CASSQVVRLNQPQHF,TGCGCCAGCAGCCAAGTCGTCAGATTAAATCAGCCCCAGCATTTT
few,TRBJ1-1,TRBV6-5,.,CASSTQGLPNTEAFF,TGTGCCAGCAGTACTCAGGGGCTTCCGAACACTGAAGCTTTCTTT
few,TRBJ2-5,TRBV15,TRBD2,CATSRALAGGEETQYF,TGTGCCACCAGCAGAGCACTAGCGGGAGGGGAAGAGACCCAGTACTTC
.,TRBJ1-1,TRBV19,.,CASIHPGGLNTEAFF,TGTGCCAGTATCCACCCGGGGGGGCTGAACACTGAAGCTTTCTTT
.,TRBJ2-5,TRBV6-5,.,CASSREWGGGETQYF,TGTGCCAGCAGTCGGGAGTGGGGTGGGGGGGAGACCCAGTACTTC
.,TRBJ1-1,TRBV5-5,.,CASSPRRYTEAFF,TGTGCCAGCAGCCCGCGGCGATACACTGAAGCTTTCTTT
.,TRBJ2-7,TRBV2,.,CASRDTFYEQYF,TGTGCCAGCAGGGACACTTTCTACGAGCAGTACTTC
few,TRBJ1-2,TRBV13,TRBD1,CASSNRQGLGYTF,TGTGCCAGCAGCAACCGACAGGGATTAGGCTACACCTTC
few,TRBJ2-5,TRBV5-6,TRBD1,CASSLVDRGETQYF,TGTGCCAGCAGCTTAGTTGACAGGGGCGAGACCCAGTACTTC
few,TRBJ1-4,TRBV5-1,.,CASSSIWSDNEKLFF,TGCGCCAGCAGTTCTATTTGGAGCGATAATGAAAAACTGTTTTTT
few,TRBJ2-1,TRBV19,.,CASSIGGAFNEQFF,TGTGCCAGTAGTATAGGGGGAGCTTTCAATGAGCAGTTCTTC
few,TRBJ1-1,TRBV18,TRBD1,CASSPGQGETEAFF,TGTGCCAGCTCACCGGGACAGGGCGAGACTGAAGCTTTCTTT
.,TRBJ2-5,TRBV7-2,.,CASSLVGGQETQYF,TGTGCCAGCAGCTTAGTGGGCGGGCAAGAGACCCAGTACTTC
.,TRBJ1-2,TRBV4-3,.,CASSVFHGIEDGYTF,TGCGCCAGCAGCGTATTCCATGGCATAGAGGATGGCTACACCTTC